The entry that follows covers one T cell receptor beta chain sequence. Its antigen is unidentified. Regarding treatment: approximately 9-day PBMC culture with coronavirus spike peptide pools or control peptides (ViraFEST assay). The sample belongs to a study of vaccination and CD4 T cells after COVID-19. The V gene's germline CDR1 is LNHDA and CDR2 SQIVND (reference sequence). Trimming removed 7 bases from V and 3 bases from J, with 15 bases in between. The CDR3 runs 14 residues. The Oncomine TCR Beta short-read assay was applied to DNA of cultured CD4+ T cells. From the PCR reads, TCRdb called clonotypes with MiXCR, one entry per CDR3 protein. This sample yields more than 10,000 distinct CDR3 sequences, of which 53% are seen a single time; 28% belongs to the top ten.

The origin of this receptor is a human donor who had recovered from COVID-19. The source material was CD4+ T cells from blood, cultured in vitro. The chain carries TRBV19 and TRBJ2-5; tentative D call: TRBD1 (6 bases). The CDR3 nucleotides are TGTGCCAGTACCGCCGGGACACAGAAAGAGACCCAGTACTTC. Translated, it gives CASTAGTQKETQYF.